These T cell receptor beta chains were read from a single sample in a study of long-term antiretroviral therapy in people with HIV. Libraries were prepared by immunoSEQ multiplex PCR; TCRdb keeps only in-frame clonotypes and omits some of them. Among around 26,000 clones listed, around 79% were seen once. The source was unsorted PBMCs, collected 1.2 years after starting antiretroviral therapy. The receptors stem from a middle-aged woman with HIV. CDR3s include the opening cysteine and the closing phenylalanine or tryptophan. The D gene is left open where the match is weak. Some rows mark clone size as missing; the rest say once, few, many or name a class of expanded clone.

cdr3_aa: CASSLRGGAYEQYF
cdr3_nt: TGTGCCAGCAGTTTACGGGGGGGCGCGTACGAGCAGTACTTC
clone_size: .
v_call: TRBV27
d_call: TRBD2
j_call: TRBJ2-7

cdr3_aa: CASSLLYEQYF
cdr3_nt: TGTGCCAGCAGCTTGCTCTACGAGCAGTACTTC
clone_size: .
v_call: TRBV11-2
d_call: .
j_call: TRBJ2-7

cdr3_aa: CASSIGQVSSYEQYF
cdr3_nt: TGTGCCAGTAGTATTGGACAGGTTAGCTCCTACGAGCAGTACTTC
clone_size: .
v_call: TRBV19
d_call: TRBD1
j_call: TRBJ2-7

cdr3_aa: CASSQGPRSSGNTIYF
cdr3_nt: TGCGCCAGCAGCCAAGGCCCCAGAAGCTCTGGAAACACCATATATTTT
clone_size: once
v_call: TRBV4-1
d_call: .
j_call: TRBJ1-3

cdr3_aa: CASRSSLAGVYNEQFF
cdr3_nt: TGTGCCAGCAGATCTAGCCTAGCGGGGGTGTACAATGAGCAGTTCTTC
clone_size: .
v_call: TRBV7-9
d_call: TRBD2
j_call: TRBJ2-1

cdr3_aa: CASSDSYLEQYF
cdr3_nt: TGTGCCAGCAGTGACAGTTACCTCGAGCAGTACTTC
clone_size: few
v_call: TRBV2
d_call: .
j_call: TRBJ2-7

cdr3_aa: CASKTGQGVNTIYF
cdr3_nt: TGTGCCAGCAAAACGGGACAGGGAGTAAACACCATATATTTT
clone_size: once
v_call: TRBV6-5
d_call: TRBD1
j_call: TRBJ1-3

cdr3_aa: CASSLGYRTGELFF
cdr3_nt: TGTGCCAGCAGCTTAGGGTATAGGACCGGGGAGCTGTTTTTT
clone_size: .
v_call: TRBV7-9
d_call: .
j_call: TRBJ2-2

cdr3_aa: CASSYLTGELFF
cdr3_nt: TGTGCCAGCAGTTACCTAACCGGGGAGCTGTTTTTT
clone_size: .
v_call: TRBV6-6
d_call: .
j_call: TRBJ2-2

cdr3_aa: CAWHGTGNEQYF
cdr3_nt: TGTGCCTGGCACGGGACAGGGAACGAGCAGTACTTC
clone_size: .
v_call: TRBV30
d_call: TRBD1
j_call: TRBJ2-7

cdr3_aa: CASSFSGNTEAFF
cdr3_nt: TGCGCCAGCAGCTTTTCAGGAAACACTGAAGCTTTCTTT
clone_size: .
v_call: TRBV5-1
d_call: .
j_call: TRBJ1-1

cdr3_aa: CASSSTSVPEQFF
cdr3_nt: TGTGCCAGCAGCTCTACTAGTGTCCCTGAGCAGTTCTTC
clone_size: .
v_call: TRBV5-4
d_call: .
j_call: TRBJ2-1

cdr3_aa: CASSLGLAGSTDTQYF
cdr3_nt: TGCGCCAGCAGCTTGGGACTAGCGGGGAGCACAGATACGCAGTATTTT
clone_size: .
v_call: TRBV5-1
d_call: TRBD2
j_call: TRBJ2-3

cdr3_aa: CASSVEEAWQGRPYGYTF
cdr3_nt: TGTGCCAGCAGCGTAGAGGAGGCGTGGCAGGGGCGCCCCTATGGCTACACCTTC
clone_size: .
v_call: TRBV9
d_call: .
j_call: TRBJ1-2

cdr3_aa: CASSLGQGRSDSPLHF
cdr3_nt: TGTGCCAGCAGCTTGGGGCAAGGCCGATCGGATTCACCCCTCCACTTT
clone_size: once
v_call: TRBV5-6
d_call: .
j_call: TRBJ1-6

cdr3_aa: CASSRRLAENTDTQYF
cdr3_nt: TGCGCCAGCAGCAGACGACTAGCGGAAAACACAGATACGCAGTATTTT
clone_size: .
v_call: TRBV4-1
d_call: TRBD2
j_call: TRBJ2-3

cdr3_aa: CASSEVSSGATDTQYF
cdr3_nt: TGTGCCAGCAGTGAAGTGTCTAGCGGGGCCACAGATACGCAGTATTTT
clone_size: .
v_call: TRBV2
d_call: TRBD2
j_call: TRBJ2-3

cdr3_aa: CASSYDRGANTIYF
cdr3_nt: TGTGCCAGCAGTTACGACAGGGGGGCAAACACCATATATTTT
clone_size: .
v_call: TRBV6-5
d_call: TRBD1
j_call: TRBJ1-3

cdr3_aa: CASSLKGGTLMFF
cdr3_nt: TGTGCTAGCAGCTTAAAAGGGGGCACCCTGATGTTCTTC
clone_size: .
v_call: TRBV9
d_call: TRBD1
j_call: TRBJ2-1

cdr3_aa: CASSQGVNQPQHF
cdr3_nt: TGCGCCAGCAGCCAAGGAGTCAATCAGCCCCAGCATTTT
clone_size: .
v_call: TRBV4-3
d_call: .
j_call: TRBJ1-5

cdr3_aa: CASSLWTGVADTQYF
cdr3_nt: TGTGCCAGCAGTTTGTGGACAGGGGTCGCAGATACGCAGTATTTT
clone_size: .
v_call: TRBV27
d_call: TRBD1
j_call: TRBJ2-3

cdr3_aa: CASRPGFSYEQYF
cdr3_nt: TGTGCCAGCAGACCCGGGTTCTCCTACGAGCAGTACTTC
clone_size: .
v_call: TRBV6-6
d_call: .
j_call: TRBJ2-7

cdr3_aa: CASSSVDNYEQYF
cdr3_nt: TGTGCCAGTAGTTCAGTCGACAACTACGAGCAGTACTTC
clone_size: .
v_call: TRBV19
d_call: .
j_call: TRBJ2-7

cdr3_aa: CASIIGTNYGYTF
cdr3_nt: TGTGCCAGCATAATCGGGACCAACTATGGCTACACCTTC
clone_size: .
v_call: TRBV2
d_call: .
j_call: TRBJ1-2

cdr3_aa: CASSGLAGPEQYF
cdr3_nt: TGTGCCAGCAGTGGACTAGCGGGGCCCGAGCAGTACTTC
clone_size: once
v_call: TRBV2
d_call: TRBD2
j_call: TRBJ2-7

cdr3_aa: CASSPIAGASGELFF
cdr3_nt: TGTGCCAGCAGCCCCATAGCGGGGGCTTCCGGGGAGCTGTTTTTT
clone_size: .
v_call: TRBV7-9
d_call: TRBD2
j_call: TRBJ2-2

cdr3_aa: CASSLEGFTDTQYF
cdr3_nt: TGTGCCAGCAGCTTAGAGGGATTCACAGATACGCAGTATTTT
clone_size: .
v_call: TRBV7-6
d_call: .
j_call: TRBJ2-3

cdr3_aa: CASSFNRGGNTEAFF
cdr3_nt: TGTGCCAGCAGTTTCAACAGGGGAGGGAACACTGAAGCTTTCTTT
clone_size: .
v_call: TRBV27
d_call: TRBD1
j_call: TRBJ1-1